The rows below give T cell receptor beta chains drawn from one sample of a study of blood T cell repertoires in COVID-19. Repertoires were generated with immunoSEQ multiplex PCR, while TCRdb's copy carries only in-frame clones and drops some. Of about 140,000 clones listed, 80% are singletons. The sequenced material came from peripheral blood. The source of these receptors is a man between 70 and 80 years old who had recovered from COVID-19. Each CDR3 is given with its conserved first and last residue. The order of the fields is J gene, clone size, D gene, V gene, CDR3 protein. The D gene is left open where the match is weak. Not all rows give a size; the values are once, few, many and, for expanded clones, a class.

TRBJ2-7 . TRBD2 TRBV10-3 CAITKTGVTSGTTTYEQYF
TRBJ1-2 . TRBD1 TRBV3-1/TRBV3-2 CASSTRRGGQVGYGYTF
TRBJ2-1 . TRBD2 TRBV5-6 CASAGLAAYNEQFF
TRBJ2-4 few TRBD2 TRBV18 CASSPGAGGFKNIQYF
TRBJ2-7 . TRBD2 TRBV9 CASSETSGSVDEQYF
TRBJ2-1 . . TRBV7-6 CASSLVRSGEQYYNEQFF
TRBJ1-1 once . TRBV2 CASSGTLIEAFF
TRBJ2-2 . . TRBV7-9 CASSLNQGGELFF
TRBJ1-3 . TRBD1 TRBV7-2 CASSVRQGISGNTIYF
TRBJ1-2 . . TRBV5-1 CASSQDSTYGYTF
TRBJ1-2 . . TRBV3-1/TRBV3-2 CASSHANYGYTF
TRBJ1-2 many . TRBV5-5 CASSLSGGADGYTF
TRBJ2-7 once . TRBV1 CTSSRRKLAGRTLYEQYF
TRBJ2-2 . TRBD1 TRBV2 CASLRDSYTGELFF
TRBJ2-7 . . TRBV3-1/TRBV3-2 CASSQVYSSYEQYF
TRBJ2-7 . . TRBV5-1 CASSLGASYEQYF
TRBJ2-7 once TRBD2 TRBV6-2/TRBV6-3 CASSSGTSGVYEQYF
TRBJ2-1 . TRBD2 TRBV10-1 CASSDGGTSGTRQFF
TRBJ2-6 . . TRBV6-5 CASRGSGANVLTF
TRBJ2-7 once . TRBV2 CASSERSQGLEQYF
TRBJ2-3 . . TRBV3-1/TRBV3-2 CASSGRAADTQYF
TRBJ1-2 many . TRBV7-9 CASSSGANYGYTF
TRBJ2-7 . . TRBV7-2 CASSLSSGVAEQYF
TRBJ2-3 . . TRBV30 CAWRTKLASSTDTQYF
TRBJ2-5 . TRBD1 TRBV27 CASSSPGQEETQYF
TRBJ2-1 . TRBD2 TRBV14 CASSPLLAASYNEQFF
TRBJ2-7 once . TRBV4-2 CASSQDFRAISYEQYF
TRBJ2-1 . TRBD2 TRBV7-9 CASSSTSGTLYEQFF
TRBJ2-1 once TRBD2 TRBV7-3 CASSQYGTSGRWEQFF
TRBJ1-3 . TRBD1 TRBV2 CASSRTGNSGNTIYF
TRBJ2-7 . . TRBV10-3 CAISGLAVAYEQYF
TRBJ2-4 . TRBD2 TRBV7-2 CASSPGLAGARAKNIQYF
TRBJ2-7 . . TRBV6-1 CASSEETTYEQYF
TRBJ2-1 . TRBD2 TRBV5-1 CASSLAGRSSYNEQFF
TRBJ1-1 . TRBD1 TRBV6-5 CASILQGADEAFF
TRBJ2-3 . TRBD2 TRBV27 CASSPGTDGTSGYPSTDTQYF
TRBJ1-2 . TRBD1 TRBV5-8 CASSSGTGWYGYTF
TRBJ2-1 . . TRBV7-8 CASSLLLGGSYNEQFF
TRBJ2-7 . . TRBV5-6 CASSLVGGEQYF
TRBJ2-4 . TRBD1 TRBV6-5 CASRMTGAANIQYF
TRBJ2-7 . . TRBV27 CASSLGQSYEQYF
TRBJ2-1 . . TRBV6-4 CASGGGFLQFF
TRBJ1-5 . TRBD1 TRBV6-1 CASSALPGQMRYQPQHF
TRBJ2-7 . TRBD1 TRBV27 CASRLPRDSSSYEQYF
TRBJ2-2 . . TRBV5-3 CARSSVAPGWGTGELFF
TRBJ2-7 . . TRBV25-1 CASSAAAYEQYF